Listed below are T cell receptor beta chains from one sample, sequenced in a study of control samples from healthy donors and cancer patients. The assay was immunoSEQ multiplex PCR, and TCRdb's table has in-frame clones only and misses some. The sample includes some 100,000 clones, roughly 90% of them seen just once. The sequenced material came from blood. The receptors shown here come from a woman between 45 and 65 years old in good health. Both conserved end residues are part of each CDR3. A D gene is named only where the DNA matches it firmly. The size entry is marked missing in some rows and otherwise reads once, few, many or a size class.

abundance	v_gene	d_gene	j_gene	CDR3aa	CDR3nt
-	TRBV7-3	TRBD1	TRBJ1-6	CASSDRDRGLKNSPLHF	TGTGCCAGCAGCGACCGGGACAGGGGGCTGAAGAATTCACCCCTCCACTTT
-	TRBV7-7	-	TRBJ1-2	CASSLTSGGANGYTF	TGTGCCAGCAGCCTGACGTCCGGAGGGGCGAATGGCTACACCTTC
few	TRBV7-6	-	TRBJ1-3	CASSPRANREGSGNTIYF	TGTGCCAGCAGCCCTAGGGCGAACAGGGAAGGCTCTGGAAACACCATATATTTT
-	TRBV29-1	TRBD2	TRBJ2-1	CSVDLSGGGNEQFF	TGCAGCGTTGATCTGAGCGGGGGGGGAAATGAGCAGTTCTTC
-	TRBV19	-	TRBJ2-2	CASTLMRNTGELFF	TGTGCCAGTACCCTTATGAGGAACACCGGGGAGCTGTTTTTT
-	TRBV19	-	TRBJ2-3	CASSPWGGTDTQYF	TGTGCCAGTAGTCCCTGGGGCGGCACAGATACGCAGTATTTT
-	TRBV4-3	TRBD1	TRBJ1-5	CASSQDRQGNQPQHF	TGCGCCAGCAGCCAAGATCGACAGGGAAATCAGCCCCAGCATTTT
-	TRBV15	-	TRBJ2-1	CATSSARPEQFF	TGTGCCACCAGCTCCGCGCGACCTGAGCAGTTCTTC
-	TRBV6-1	TRBD2	TRBJ2-1	CASSEWAGGSSYNEQFF	TGTGCCAGCAGTGAGTGGGCAGGCGGGAGCTCCTACAATGAGCAGTTCTTC
-	TRBV25-1	-	TRBJ2-6	CASSEYLNRGANVLTF	TGTGCCAGCAGTGAATATTTGAACCGGGGGGCCAACGTCCTGACTTTC
-	TRBV29-1	-	TRBJ2-3	CSALTTTDTQYF	TGCAGCGCCCTGACTACCACAGATACGCAGTATTTT
-	TRBV18	-	TRBJ1-2	CASSPPSRVDYGYTF	TGTGCCAGCTCACCACCGAGCAGGGTCGACTATGGCTACACCTTC
-	TRBV6-5	TRBD1	TRBJ1-1	CASRKQGATEAFF	TGTGCCAGCAGAAAACAGGGGGCGACTGAAGCTTTCTTT
-	TRBV5-4	-	TRBJ2-7	CASRAGSYEQYF	TGTGCCAGCAGGGCGGGTTCATACGAGCAGTACTTC
once	TRBV7-8	-	TRBJ2-7	CASSQGGTGSYEQYF	TGTGCCAGCAGCCAGGGGGGAACAGGTTCCTACGAGCAGTACTTC
once	TRBV7-9	-	TRBJ1-1	CASSPPGGPEAFF	TGTGCCAGCAGCCCTCCGGGGGGCCCTGAAGCTTTCTTT
-	TRBV9	-	TRBJ1-1	CASRPPGTEAFF	TGTGCCTCCCGCCCCCCTGGAACTGAAGCTTTCTTT
-	TRBV20-1	-	TRBJ1-1	CSPMGNTEAFF	TGCAGTCCTATGGGGAACACTGAAGCTTTCTTT
-	TRBV5-6	-	TRBJ1-1	CASSLYWNTEAFF	TGTGCCAGCAGCTTGTATTGGAACACTGAAGCTTTCTTT
-	TRBV7-3	TRBD2	TRBJ2-2	CASSPRTSGTGELFF	TGTGCCAGCAGCCCTCGGACTAGCGGGACCGGGGAGCTGTTTTTT
-	TRBV6-5	TRBD1	TRBJ1-1	CASSNRQGASEAFF	TGTGCCAGCAGTAACCGACAGGGGGCCTCTGAAGCTTTCTTT
-	TRBV7-9	TRBD1	TRBJ2-7	CASIETGGARSEQYF	TGTGCCAGCATCGAAACAGGGGGCGCGAGAAGCGAGCAGTACTTC
once	TRBV19	TRBD1	TRBJ1-4	CASSARDRVDGLFF	TGTGCCAGTAGTGCCCGGGACAGGGTGGACGGACTGTTTTTT
-	TRBV5-1	-	TRBJ1-1	CASSLAGGPGAFF	TGCGCCAGCAGCTTGGCCGGGGGGCCAGGAGCTTTCTTT
-	TRBV19	TRBD1	TRBJ1-4	CASRSDREYEKLFF	TGTGCCAGTAGATCCGACAGGGAATATGAAAAACTGTTTTTT
once	TRBV7-2	-	TRBJ2-3	CASSLEAGRVVDTQYF	TGTGCCAGCAGCTTAGAGGCGGGAAGGGTGGTAGATACGCAGTATTTT
-	TRBV18	TRBD2	TRBJ2-5	CASSPQAGVRETQYF	TGTGCCAGCTCACCTCAAGCGGGAGTCAGAGAGACCCAGTACTTC
-	TRBV10-3	TRBD2	TRBJ2-3	CAIRKTGTSGRRGTDTQYF	TGTGCCATCAGGAAAACCGGGACTAGCGGGAGAAGGGGGACAGATACGCAGTATTTT
-	TRBV5-1	TRBD1	TRBJ1-6	CASSELSTGVHSPLHF	TGCGCCAGCTCCGAGTTATCGACAGGGGTTCACTCACCCCTCCACTTT
-	TRBV4-1	TRBD2	TRBJ2-1	CASSHPGASGDNEQFF	TGCGCCAGCAGCCACCCTGGGGCTAGCGGAGACAATGAGCAGTTCTTC
-	TRBV10-1	-	TRBJ1-1	CATSGTRNTEAFF	TGCGCCACCTCTGGGACCCGGAACACTGAAGCTTTCTTT
many	TRBV30	-	TRBJ2-6	CAWAIGSSGANVLTF	TGTGCCTGGGCGATCGGGAGCTCTGGGGCCAACGTCCTGACTTTC
-	TRBV20-1	-	TRBJ2-3	CSAARQDTQYF	TGCAGTGCGGCTCGTCAAGATACGCAGTATTTT
-	TRBV7-2	TRBD2	TRBJ2-1	CASSSHGLAGGQGEQFF	TGTGCCAGCAGCTCCCATGGGTTAGCGGGGGGGCAGGGTGAGCAGTTCTTC
-	TRBV2	TRBD2	TRBJ2-1	CASSQRTSGGSEQFF	TGTGCCAGCAGTCAGAGGACTAGCGGGGGAAGTGAGCAGTTCTTC
-	TRBV4-3	-	TRBJ2-1	CASSQNTAFLGPSSYNEQFF	TGCGCCAGCAGCCAGAATACAGCGTTCCTCGGCCCTAGCTCCTACAATGAGCAGTTCTTC
-	TRBV2	-	TRBJ2-1	CASSSGPSRGNEQFF	TGTGCCAGCAGTTCCGGACCCTCGCGGGGCAATGAGCAGTTCTTC
-	TRBV6-5	TRBD1	TRBJ1-2	CASSRQGAHGYTF	TGTGCCAGCAGTCGACAGGGGGCGCATGGCTACACCTTC
-	TRBV11-2	-	TRBJ2-2	CASSYEGENTGELFF	TGTGCCAGCAGCTACGAGGGGGAGAACACCGGGGAGCTGTTTTTT
once	TRBV12-3/TRBV12-4	-	TRBJ2-2	CASSRGPEGELFF	TGTGCCAGCAGCAGGGGCCCAGAAGGGGAGCTGTTTTTT
-	TRBV2	TRBD1	TRBJ1-2	CASTPGGIDGYTF	TGTGCCAGCACCCCAGGGGGCATTGATGGCTACACCTTC
-	TRBV19	-	TRBJ1-1	CASSEMGRTEAFF	TGTGCCAGCTCAGAGATGGGCAGAACTGAAGCTTTCTTT